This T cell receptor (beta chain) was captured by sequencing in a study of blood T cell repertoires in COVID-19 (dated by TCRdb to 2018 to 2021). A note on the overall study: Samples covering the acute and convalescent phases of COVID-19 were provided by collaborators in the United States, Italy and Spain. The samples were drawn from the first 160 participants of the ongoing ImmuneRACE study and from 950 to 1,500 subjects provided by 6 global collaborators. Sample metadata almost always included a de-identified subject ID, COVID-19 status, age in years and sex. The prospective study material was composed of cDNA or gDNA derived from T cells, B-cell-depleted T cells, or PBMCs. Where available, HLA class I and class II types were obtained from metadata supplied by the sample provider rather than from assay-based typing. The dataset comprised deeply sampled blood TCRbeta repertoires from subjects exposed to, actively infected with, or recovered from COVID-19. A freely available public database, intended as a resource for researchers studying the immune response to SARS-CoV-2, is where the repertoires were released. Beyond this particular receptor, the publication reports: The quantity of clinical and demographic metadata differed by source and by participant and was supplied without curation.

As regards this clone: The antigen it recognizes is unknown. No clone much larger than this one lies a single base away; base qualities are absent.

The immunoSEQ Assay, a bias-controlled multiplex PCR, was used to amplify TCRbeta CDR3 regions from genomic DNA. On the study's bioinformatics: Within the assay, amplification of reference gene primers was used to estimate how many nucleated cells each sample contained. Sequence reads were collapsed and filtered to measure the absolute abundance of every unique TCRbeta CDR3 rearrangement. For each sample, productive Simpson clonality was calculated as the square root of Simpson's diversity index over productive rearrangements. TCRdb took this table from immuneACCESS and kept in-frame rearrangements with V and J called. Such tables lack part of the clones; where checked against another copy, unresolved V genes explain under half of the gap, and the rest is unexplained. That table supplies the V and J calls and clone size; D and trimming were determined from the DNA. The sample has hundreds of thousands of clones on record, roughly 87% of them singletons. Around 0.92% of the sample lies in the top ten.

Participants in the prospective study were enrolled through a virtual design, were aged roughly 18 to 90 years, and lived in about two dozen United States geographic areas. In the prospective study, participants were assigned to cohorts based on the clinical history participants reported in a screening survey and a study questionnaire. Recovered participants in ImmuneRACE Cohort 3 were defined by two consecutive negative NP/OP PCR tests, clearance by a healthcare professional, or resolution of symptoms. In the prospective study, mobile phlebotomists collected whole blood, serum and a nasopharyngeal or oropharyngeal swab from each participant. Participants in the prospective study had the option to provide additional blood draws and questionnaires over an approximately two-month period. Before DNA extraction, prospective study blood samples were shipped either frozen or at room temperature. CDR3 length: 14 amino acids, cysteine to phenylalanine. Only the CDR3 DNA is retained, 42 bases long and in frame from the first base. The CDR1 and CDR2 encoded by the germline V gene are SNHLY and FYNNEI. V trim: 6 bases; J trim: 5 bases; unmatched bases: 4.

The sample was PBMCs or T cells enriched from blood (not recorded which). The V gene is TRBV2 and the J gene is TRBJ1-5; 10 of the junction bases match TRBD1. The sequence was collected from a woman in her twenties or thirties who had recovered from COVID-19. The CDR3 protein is CASSDGTGDQPQHF. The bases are TGTGCCAGCAGCGACGGGACAGGGGATCAGCCCCAGCATTTT.